Listed here are 30 T cell receptor beta chains from one sample, sequenced in a study of blood T cell repertoires in COVID-19. Here immunoSEQ multiplex PCR was the method, and the copy in TCRdb shows in-frame clones only, minus some. The data contain roughly 200,000 clones, approximately 90% of them singletons. Source material: peripheral blood. The origin of the receptors is a man between 60 and 75 years old who had recovered from COVID-19.

This chain uses TRBV27 with TRBJ2-7, with D possibly being TRBD1 (6 bases). Deletions cut 4 bases from V and 0 bases from J, with 10 bases between. Germline loops: CDR1 MNHEY, CDR2 SMNVEV (reference sequence). The length of the CDR3 is 14 residues. The DNA for the CDR3 is TGTGCCAGCAGTTACCAACAGGGCTCCTACGAGCAGTACTTC. Its protein product is CASSYQQGSYEQYF.

V is TRBV6-5 and J is TRBJ2-2, with D maybe TRBD2 (6 bases). Germline CDR1 reads MNHEY; CDR2 reads SVGAGI. V was pared by 7 bases and J by 4 bases, with 10 bases between. The CDR3 runs 13 residues. The CDR3 loop is CASTLGGTGELFF. The CDR3 bases are TGTGCCAGCACCCTGGGGGGCACCGGGGAGCTGTTTTTT.

The chain recombines TRBV6-5 with TRBJ1-6; 8 nucleotides align to TRBD1. Germline CDR1 reads MNHEY; CDR2 reads SVGAGI. The junction had 10 bases not matched to a gene; V was cut back by 6 bases and J by 9 bases. The CDR3 spans 15 residues. The CDR3 sequence: CASRTTGTGISPLHF. Written as DNA, the CDR3 is TGTGCCAGCAGGACAACCGGGACAGGAATTTCACCCCTCCACTTT.

The J gene is TRBJ2-3, the V gene TRBV6-5, with no clear D. V lost 6 bases to trimming and J lost 3 bases, with 7 bases between them. The length of the CDR3 is 12 residues. Germline V gene data show CDR1 as MNHEY and CDR2 as SVGAGI. CDR3 sequence reads: CASRSLTDTQYF. CDR3 sequence (DNA): TGTGCCAGCAGGTCCTTGACAGATACGCAGTATTTT.

This clone is large by share. The chain joins TRBV15 to TRBJ2-1; possibly TRBD2 for D (7 bases). Between the trimmed V and J ends, which lost 5 bases and 9 bases, there was a span of 14 bases. This CDR3 has 13 amino acids. The germline gives CDR1 LNHNV, CDR2 YYDKDF (reference sequence). The CDR3 bases are TGTGCCACCAGCCGACGAGGGGGGGCTGAGCAGTTCTTC. Amino acids: CATSRRGGAEQFF.

The sample holds a few counts of this clone. V is TRBV6-4 and J is TRBJ2-1, with D possibly being TRBD1 (5 bases). This CDR3 region has 13 residues. Germline V gene data show CDR1 as MRHNA and CDR2 as SNTAGT. V lost 4 bases, J lost 3 bases, and 7 bases lay in between. CDR3 in DNA: TGTGCCAGCAGTGCCGACAGCTACAATGAGCAGTTCTTC. Translated, it gives CASSADSYNEQFF.

The J gene is TRBJ2-1, the V gene TRBV27; tentatively, D is TRBD1 (5 bases). The V gene's germline CDR1 is MNHEY and CDR2 SMNVEV (reference sequence). V shed 4 bases and J shed 8 bases, with 9 bases lying between them. This CDR3 spans 12 amino acids. CDR3 sequence (DNA): TGTGCCAGCAGTTCGACAGTGGATGAGCAGTTCTTC. Amino acids: CASSSTVDEQFF.

This chain links TRBV9 with TRBJ2-2; no clear D gene. The CDR3 runs to 13 residues. CDR1 and CDR2 (germline): SGDLS, YYNGEE. The V and J ends lost 0 bases and 7 bases respectively, with 7 bases between them. CDR3 nucleotide sequence: TGTGCCAGCAGCGTAGACCCAGACGGGGAGCTGTTTTTT. Residues: CASSVDPDGELFF.

The rearrangement joins TRBV5-4 to TRBJ2-3; 11 positions agree with TRBD2. This CDR3 is 16 amino acids long. Germline V gene sequence: CDR1 SGHNT, CDR2 YYREEE (reference sequence). The junction had 5 bases not matched to a gene; V was cut back by 1 base and J by 4 bases. The CDR3 DNA reads TGTGCCAGCAGCTTGAGGCTAGCGGGAGGTGCAGATACGCAGTATTTT. Amino acids: CASSLRLAGGADTQYF.

This chain uses TRBV2 with TRBJ2-1; 11 bases align to TRBD2. With V trimmed by 3 bases and J by 6 bases, 4 bases remained unmatched. There are 15 residues in the CDR3. Germline assignment: CDR1 SNHLY and CDR2 FYNNEI. Here the CDR3 reads CASSDSGRAGNEQFF. CDR3 nucleotide sequence: TGTGCCAGCAGTGATAGCGGGAGGGCTGGCAATGAGCAGTTCTTC.

The chain joins TRBV5-4 to TRBJ2-1, with 14 bases fitting TRBD2. The CDR3 has 17 residues. The V gene end was trimmed by 4 bases and the J gene end by 2 bases; junction bases not matched to a gene: 5. Germline CDR1 SGHNT, CDR2 YYREEE (reference sequence). The chain's CDR3 is CASSRGTSGRTYNEQFF. CDR3 bases: TGTGCCAGCAGCCGGGGGACTAGCGGGAGAACCTACAATGAGCAGTTCTTC.

The V call is TRBV7-6, the J call TRBJ1-1; perhaps TRBD1 as D (6 bases). V dropped 6 bases and J dropped 1 base, with 9 bases sitting between them. This CDR3 is built from 13 residues. Germline CDR1 and CDR2: SGHVS and FNYEAQ. In DNA, the CDR3 is TGTGCCAGCAGTCTACAGGGGAACACTGAAGCTTTCTTT. Amino acids: CASSLQGNTEAFF.

This clone was detected a few times. V usage is TRBV13 and J usage is TRBJ2-7; 11 bases line up with TRBD2. The CDR3 is made up of 16 amino acids. Germline CDR1 PRHDT, CDR2 FYEKMQ (reference sequence). Trimming at V came to 3 bases and at J to 4 bases, leaving 8 bases not matched to a gene. CDR3 region: CASSFLAGGRGYEQYF. CDR3 nucleotides: TGTGCCAGCAGCTTCCTAGCGGGAGGTAGAGGTTACGAGCAGTACTTC.

This clone was seen only a few times. The rearrangement uses TRBV13 and TRBJ2-1; 12 bases are a match to TRBD2. Trimming removed 4 bases from V and 5 bases from J; junction bases left unmatched: 21. Germline V gives CDR1 PRHDT, CDR2 FYEKMQ (reference sequence). This CDR3 is 21 amino acids long. The DNA of the CDR3 is TGTGCCAGCAGCTCACCGGACAGTTTACGCCTAGCGGGAGGGCTCGACAATGAGCAGTTCTTC. It encodes CASSSPDSLRLAGGLDNEQFF.

The J gene is TRBJ1-1, the V gene TRBV5-5; D is unclear. Per germline, CDR1 SGHKS and CDR2 YYEKEE (reference sequence). V was clipped by 0 bases and J by 0 bases, with 6 bases between them. There are 14 residues in the CDR3. The CDR3: CASSLDRMNTEAFF. CDR3 bases: TGTGCCAGCAGCTTGGACAGAATGAACACTGAAGCTTTCTTT.

This rearrangement joins TRBV28 to TRBJ2-3; 10 positions match TRBD1. Germline V gives CDR1 MDHEN, CDR2 SYDVKM. CDR3 size: 24 residues. V was pared by 4 bases and J by 2 bases, with 30 bases of the junction left unmatched. For the CDR3, the DNA is TGTGCCAGCAGTTCCTCAAGACAGGGGGCTATCGCCGGGGTGTGGGAGGCCTACACAGATACGCAGTATTTT. As protein: CASSSSRQGAIAGVWEAYTDTQYF. The whole variable domain, remainder taken from reference TRBV28 and TRBJ2-3, is DVKVTQSSRYLVKRTGEKVFLECVQDMDHENMFWYRQDPGLGLRLIYFSYDVKMKEKGDIPEGYSVSREKKERFSLILESASTNQTSMYLCASSSSRQGAIAGVWEAYTDTQYFGPGTRLTVL.

The rearrangement uses TRBV20-1 and TRBJ2-3; 9 positions agree with TRBD2. Unmatched junction bases numbered 10, after V lost 3 bases and J lost 6 bases. The V gene's germline CDR1 is DFQATT and CDR2 SNEGSKA (reference sequence). The CDR3 sequence is 15 residues long. DNA of the CDR3: TGCAGTGCTAGTGGGGGTGGGACTAGCCCCGATACGCAGTATTTT. Protein: CSASGGGTSPDTQYF.

The rearrangement uses TRBV3-1 (or the pseudogene TRBV3-2) and TRBJ1-3, with 7 bases aligning to TRBD1. Germline assignment: CDR1 LGHDT and CDR2 YNNKEL (reference sequence). The CDR3 is 17 amino acids. V shed 2 bases and J 4 bases; nucleotides not matched to a gene: 11. The CDR3: CASSQPKGQYLGNTIYF. DNA of the CDR3: TGTGCCAGCAGCCAACCCAAGGGACAGTACTTAGGAAACACCATATATTTT.

The chain is built from TRBV19 and TRBJ1-2; D perhaps matches TRBD1 (6 bases). Germline loops: CDR1 LNHDA, CDR2 SQIVND (reference sequence). Between the trimmed V and J ends, which lost 6 bases and 2 bases, there was a span of 7 bases. CDR3 size: 12 residues. The CDR3 sequence is CASRGTNYGYTF. The CDR3, as DNA: TGTGCCAGTAGAGGGACAAACTATGGCTACACCTTC.

The V call is TRBV28, the J call TRBJ1-5; the D gene is possibly TRBD1 (6 bases). Germline-derived CDR1 and CDR2 are MDHEN and SYDVKM. The CDR3 extends over 15 amino acids. V lost 4 bases and J lost 4, with 14 bases in between. CDR3 sequence: CASSSLDRENQPQHF. DNA of the CDR3: TGTGCCAGCAGTTCCTTGGACAGAGAGAATCAGCCCCAGCATTTT.

This clone is a singleton in its sample. The chain employs TRBV19 and TRBJ2-3, with a tentative D call TRBD2 (5 bases). Per the germline V gene, CDR1 is LNHDA and CDR2 is SQIVND (reference sequence). The CDR3 covers 13 residues. V was clipped by 7 bases and J by 7 bases, with 15 bases between them. In DNA form, the CDR3 reads TGTGCCAGTAAAACAGCAGGACTCTATACGCAGTATTTT. Its protein product is CASKTAGLYTQYF. Together with reference TRBV19 and TRBJ2-3, the CDR3 gives the full variable domain: DGGITQSPKYLFRKEGQNVTLSCEQNLNHDAMYWYRQDPGQGLRLIYYSQIVNDFQKGDIAEGYSVSREKKESFPLTVTSAQKNPTAFYLCASKTAGLYTQYFGPGTRLTVL.

This clone was observed once. The V gene is TRBV7-3, the J gene TRBJ2-1; no reliable D call. CDR3 length: 12 amino acids. Germline V gene lookup returns CDR1 SGHTA and CDR2 FQGTGA. Trimming cost V 2 bases and J 13 bases, with 12 bases left between them. CDR3 sequence (DNA): TGTGCCAGCAGCTTATCACAGACGGATCAGTTCTTC. Its protein product is CASSLSQTDQFF.

The chain combines TRBV6-4 with TRBJ2-1, with TRBD2 matching 11 bases. This CDR3 spans 15 amino acids. CDR1 MRHNA and CDR2 SNTAGT come from the germline V gene. V was pared by 3 bases and J by 7 bases, with 5 bases of the junction left unmatched. In DNA form, the CDR3 reads TGTGCCAGCAGTGAACTAGCGGGAGTTTGGAATGAGCAGTTCTTC. Translation gives CASSELAGVWNEQFF.

This sequence joins TRBV6-5 and TRBJ1-1; weak D call: TRBD1 (5 bases). V was clipped by 6 bases and J by 1 base, with 15 bases between them. The CDR3 spans 15 residues. Per germline, CDR1 MNHEY and CDR2 SVGAGI. This CDR3 reads CASSPAIQGNTEAFF. The CDR3 region has the DNA TGTGCCAGCAGCCCAGCTATCCAGGGGAACACTGAAGCTTTCTTT.

This clone has only a few counts. V usage is TRBV3-1 (or the pseudogene TRBV3-2) and J usage is TRBJ2-3; 10 positions agree with TRBD2. The germline gives CDR1 LGHDT, CDR2 YNNKEL (reference sequence). V trimming: 1 base; J trimming: 1 base; junction bases outside the gene matches: 8. This CDR3 region has 18 residues. In DNA, the CDR3 is TGTGCCAGCAGCCAAGTGAGCGGGAGGGGAGTGGGCACAGATACGCAGTATTTT. Protein: CASSQVSGRGVGTDTQYF.

In nucleotides, the CDR3 is TGTGCCAGCAGTTACACCCAGGCCGGCAATCAGCCCCAGCATTTT. It encodes CASSYTQAGNQPQHF. The chain combines TRBV6-6 with TRBJ1-5, with no clear D. The CDR3 length is 15 residues. Germline V gives CDR1 MNHNY, CDR2 SVGAGI (reference sequence). V lost 2 bases to trimming and J lost 2 bases, with 10 bases between them.

The chain recombines TRBV11-1 with TRBJ1-1; D call uncertain. CDR1 and CDR2 from the germline V gene are SGHAT and FQDESV (reference sequence). V gave up 3 bases and J gave up 2 bases, with 7 bases separating them. CDR3 length: 13 amino acids. The CDR3 here is CASSFSRNTEAFF. The DNA of the CDR3 is TGTGCCAGCAGCTTTTCCAGAAACACTGAAGCTTTCTTT.

The chain links TRBV7-9 to TRBJ1-2, with TRBD1 matching 7 bases. The germline V gene encodes CDR1 SEHNR and CDR2 FQNEAQ (reference sequence). J lost 7 bases, V lost 3 bases, and 11 bases had no gene match. The CDR3 extends over 15 amino acids. The CDR3 sequence is CASSFASTGRRGYTF. The CDR3 DNA reads TGTGCCAGCAGCTTCGCGTCGACAGGGAGGCGTGGCTACACCTTC.

V usage is TRBV30 and J usage is TRBJ1-2; 8 nucleotides match TRBD1. CDR3 size: 13 residues. J gave up 4 bases and V 7 bases, and 8 bases lay outside the gene matches. Germline V gene data show CDR1 as GTSNPN and CDR2 as SVGIG (reference sequence). DNA of the CDR3: TGTGCCTCAGGGGGCCACCTCCTCTATGGCTACACCTTC. Amino acids: CASGGHLLYGYTF.

The rearrangement links TRBV7-2 to TRBJ2-1, with TRBD1 as a possible D gene (6 bases). Germline V CDR1 and CDR2: SGHTA, FQGNSA. V lost 4 bases to trimming and J lost 0 bases, with 10 bases between them. This CDR3 contains 15 residues. CDR3: CASSYDRSSYNEQFF. CDR3 coding DNA: TGTGCCAGCAGCTATGACAGGAGCTCCTACAATGAGCAGTTCTTC.